The 10 T cell receptor beta chains given below trace back to one sample, sequenced in a study of cytomegalovirus exposure and HLA in healthy donors. PCR involved 60 Vbeta and 13 Jbeta primers. Sequencing used immunoSEQ multiplex PCR; TCRdb keeps in-frame clones, though not all of them. Among 60,000 to 90,000 clones listed, around two thirds were seen once. Sample: PBMCs. These receptors originate from a woman between 45 and 60 years old in good health and CMV-seropositive.

The chain has TRBV4-1 and TRBJ2-7, with 7 nucleotides matching TRBD2. This CDR3 contains 15 residues. Losses at the gene ends were 2 bases for V and 3 bases for J; bases not matched to a gene: 7. Germline V CDR1 and CDR2: MGHRA, YSYEKL. The CDR3 here is CASSQQRGDGYEQYF. Written as DNA, the CDR3 is TGCGCCAGCAGCCAACAACGGGGGGATGGCTACGAGCAGTACTTC.

The rearrangement joins TRBV6-1 to TRBJ1-3, with D possibly matching TRBD1 (6 bases). The V gene's germline CDR1 is MNHNS and CDR2 SASEGT. Trimming removed 0 bases at V and 3 bases at J, with 12 bases between. The CDR3 consists of 16 residues. The CDR3 DNA sequence: TGTGCCAGCAGTGAAGCTGTGGGGGCAGGTGGAAACACCATATATTTT. It yields the protein CASSEAVGAGGNTIYF.

This chain links TRBV5-4 with TRBJ2-5, with D possibly matching TRBD2 (6 bases). V was pared by 0 bases and J by 11 bases, with 20 bases between. Germline values: CDR1 SGHNT, CDR2 YYREEE (reference sequence). The CDR3 loop spans 15 amino acids. The CDR3 DNA is TGTGCCAGCAGCTTGGCGGAAAGACAATCTAGCGCACAGTACTTC. Its protein product is CASSLAERQSSAQYF.

J is TRBJ1-4 and V is TRBV18, with unresolved D. This CDR3 comprises 12 residues. Germline lookup yields CDR1 KGHSH and CDR2 LQKENI. Trimming left V 2 bases short and J 10 bases short, with 8 bases between. The CDR3 region is CASSPVTGKLFF. In DNA form, the CDR3 reads TGTGCCAGCTCACCAGTGACGGGAAAACTGTTTTTT.

This clone has only a few counts. The V gene is TRBV4-3, the J gene TRBJ1-4, with D possibly matching TRBD1 (6 bases). The ends were cut back, 0 bases at V and 10 bases at J, with 18 bases in the middle. Germline values: CDR1 LGHNA, CDR2 YSLEER. This CDR3 contains 16 residues. As DNA, the CDR3 is TGCGCCAGCAGCCAAGACCCAGGGGCGCAGGGCGGAAAACTGTTTTTT. Amino acid sequence: CASSQDPGAQGGKLFF.

The rearrangement uses TRBV5-6 and TRBJ1-2; D remains ambiguous. The V end lost 0 bases, the J end lost 4 bases, and 7 bases lay between the germline ends. Germline CDR1 is SGHDT and CDR2 is YYEEEE. The CDR3 loop spans 13 amino acids. The CDR3 reads CASSLGQFYGYTF. The CDR3 DNA is TGTGCCAGCAGCTTGGGTCAGTTCTATGGCTACACCTTC.

This CDR3 reads CASSLATVSSYEQYF. The CDR3 region has the DNA TGCGCCAGCAGCTTGGCTACGGTGAGCTCCTACGAGCAGTACTTC. This chain connects TRBV5-1 to TRBJ2-7; D remains unclear. The V gene lost 0 bases and the J gene lost 0 bases, with 10 bases spanning the gap. Germline V gene lookup returns CDR1 SGHRS and CDR2 YFSETQ. This CDR3 is built from 15 residues.

The chain recombines TRBV21-1 with TRBJ2-2; whether TRBD2, the table's D call, matches the DNA was not checked. TRBV21-1 is classified as a pseudogene. The CDR3 consists of 16 residues. CDR3 coding DNA: TGTGCCAGCAGCAAGGGAGGGGGGAGTAGCGGCGGGGAGCTGTTTTTT. Translation gives CASSKGGGSSGGELFF.

CDR3 sequence reads: CASSSGQDYGYTF. The CDR3 nucleotides read TGTGCCAGCAGCTCGGGACAAGACTATGGCTACACCTTC. The chain combines TRBV5-4 with TRBJ1-2, with D possibly TRBD1 on 6 matching bases. The CDR3 contains 13 residues. Germline CDR1 SGHNT, CDR2 YYREEE (reference sequence). V was pared by 3 bases and J by 3 bases, with 9 bases between.

The chain uses TRBV4-2 and TRBJ1-2; D might be TRBD1 (5 bases). V shed 0 bases and J shed 5 bases, with 13 bases lying between them. The CDR3 spans 15 residues. CDR1 and CDR2 from the germline V gene are LGHNA and YNFKEQ. The CDR3: CASSQDGKGDYGYTF. CDR3 DNA: TGTGCCAGCAGCCAAGATGGCAAAGGGGATTATGGCTACACCTTC.